Each of the 12 T cell receptor beta chains below was sequenced from the same sample in a study of cytomegalovirus exposure and HLA in healthy donors. In the PCR, 60 Vbeta and 13 Jbeta primers were used. Generated by immunoSEQ multiplex PCR, the TCRdb table keeps only in-frame clones and is missing some. Recorded for this sample: more than 95,000 clones. Sequences were obtained from PBMCs. These receptors all come from a man aged 30 to 39 in good health and CMV-seronegative.

The rearrangement joins TRBV2 to TRBJ2-1; 9 nucleotides line up with TRBD1. Trimming at V came to 4 bases and at J to 2 bases, leaving 3 bases not matched to a gene. Looked up from germline, CDR1 is SNHLY and CDR2 is FYNNEI. There are 15 residues in the CDR3. In nucleotides, the CDR3 is TGTGCCAGCAGTGTAGACAGGGGGGCCTACAATGAGCAGTTCTTC. Translation: CASSVDRGAYNEQFF.

The V and J genes are TRBV6-5 and TRBJ2-7; 9 bases match TRBD2. The germline V gene encodes CDR1 MNHEY and CDR2 SVGAGI. This CDR3 is built from 15 residues. V shed 6 bases, J shed 0 bases, and the junction held 6 bases outside the gene matches. CDR3 in amino acids: CASRRSGRSSYEQYF. CDR3 sequence (DNA): TGTGCCAGCAGGAGAAGCGGGAGGAGCTCCTACGAGCAGTACTTC.

The V call is TRBV30, the J call TRBJ2-7; TRBD1 aligns across 7 bases. The junction had 9 bases not matched to a gene; V was cut back by 0 bases and J by 4 bases. The CDR3 spans 15 residues. The germline CDR1 and CDR2 sequences are GTSNPN and SVGIG (reference sequence). For the CDR3, the DNA is TGTGCCTGGAGTGTGGTGGACAGGTTTAAATACGAGCAGTACTTC. Translating gives CAWSVVDRFKYEQYF.

This chain connects TRBV7-9 to TRBJ1-1; no clear D. The CDR3 length is 12 residues. From germline, CDR1 is SEHNR and CDR2 FQNEAQ (reference sequence). Trimming took 7 bases from V and 8 from J, leaving 14 bases between them. CDR3 sequence: CASTLEEREAFF. The CDR3 nucleotides are TGTGCCAGCACTCTGGAAGAGAGGGAAGCTTTCTTT.

This chain joins TRBV4-3 and TRBJ2-2; D may be TRBD1 (6 bases). The V gene's germline CDR1 is LGHNA and CDR2 YSLEER. The CDR3 is 14 amino acids. V was trimmed by 1 base and J by 7 bases, leaving 10 bases between them. The chain's CDR3 is CASSQVLGGGELFF. CDR3 sequence (DNA): TGCGCCAGCAGCCAAGTTCTAGGGGGCGGGGAGCTGTTTTTT.

The V and J genes are TRBV5-4 and TRBJ2-7, with 7 nucleotides matching TRBD1. Per the germline V gene, CDR1 is SGHNT and CDR2 is YYREEE (reference sequence). CDR3 length equals 15 residues. V lost 5 bases and J lost 3; bases outside the gene matches: 11. CDR3 DNA: TGTGCCAGCAGTTCCAGATCCGGGACAGTCTACGAGCAGTACTTC. Translating gives CASSSRSGTVYEQYF.

The chain joins TRBV2 to TRBJ2-2; 10 nucleotides line up with TRBD2. Germline V gives CDR1 SNHLY, CDR2 FYNNEI. After removal of 6 bases from V and 3 bases from J, the junction contained 16 bases not matched to a gene. This CDR3 comprises 19 residues. This chain's CDR3 is CASRIERLAGVDYTGELFF. The CDR3 bases are TGTGCCAGCAGGATAGAGCGGCTAGCGGGAGTAGATTACACCGGGGAGCTGTTTTTT. Supplemented by reference TRBV2 and TRBJ2-2, the full variable domain reads EPEVTQTPSHQVTQMGQEVILRCVPISNHLYFYWYRQILGQKVEFLVSFYNNEISEKSEIFDDQFSVERPDGSNFTLKIRSTKLEDSAMYFCASRIERLAGVDYTGELFFGEGSRLTVL.

The J gene is TRBJ1-4, the V gene TRBV2; TRBD1 might be the D (6 bases). V was cut by 3 bases and J by 3 bases, with 11 bases left in between. This CDR3 is 15 amino acids long. Germline V lookup: CDR1 SNHLY, CDR2 FYNNEI. CDR3 sequence: CASSEGASANEKLFF. The CDR3, as DNA: TGTGCCAGCAGTGAGGGGGCCTCGGCTAATGAAAAACTGTTTTTT.

The chain uses TRBV27 and TRBJ2-7; 12 bases fit TRBD2. The ends lost 6 bases at V and 8 bases at J; junction bases unmatched: 5. Germline-derived CDR1 and CDR2 are MNHEY and SMNVEV (reference sequence). This CDR3 region has 13 residues. The CDR3: CASSLGLAGQQYF. The DNA of the CDR3 is TGTGCCAGCAGCCTAGGACTAGCGGGACAGCAGTACTTC.

V is TRBV5-1 and J is TRBJ2-2, with TRBD1 identical over 7 bases. Germline loops: CDR1 SGHRS, CDR2 YFSETQ. CDR3 size: 14 residues. V was pared by 5 bases and J by 5 bases, with 6 bases of the junction left unmatched. Here the CDR3 DNA reads TGCGCCAGCAGGGGGACAGTAGAAACCGGGGAGCTGTTTTTT. It encodes CASRGTVETGELFF.

The CDR3 loop reads CSVRGTGVTEAFF. As DNA, the CDR3 is TGCAGCGTTAGGGGGACAGGGGTCACTGAAGCTTTCTTT. The V gene is TRBV29-1, the J gene TRBJ1-1; 10 positions agree with TRBD1. V was pared by 5 bases and J by 4 bases, with 4 bases of the junction left unmatched. Germline-derived CDR1 and CDR2 are SQVTM and ANQGSEA. The CDR3 runs to 13 residues.

This sequence joins TRBV12-5 and TRBJ1-4, with 7 bases matching TRBD1. V gave up 6 bases and J gave up 0 bases; unmatched junction bases: 10. This CDR3 is built from 17 residues. CDR1 and CDR2 from the germline V gene are LGHNT and FRNRAP. For the CDR3, the DNA is TGTGCTAGTGGCTCGACCACAGGGGACCCAACTAATGAAAAACTGTTTTTT. Residues: CASGSTTGDPTNEKLFF.